This entry describes one T cell receptor (beta chain). Its cognate antigen is unknown. This sample stems from a study of CD8+ T cells in alopecia areata. Regarding the study as a whole: Lesional scalp displayed greater clonality than normal scalp, most notably in alopecia totalis/universalis. Besides other cells, scalp samples also yield sequences of resident alphabeta T cells from normal skin.

The treatment was: oral pan-JAK inhibitor, 5-10 mg twice daily. The CDR3 length is 14 residues. V was clipped by 7 bases and J by 2 bases, with 13 bases between them. Germline CDR1 is SGHAT and CDR2 is FQNNGV. Extraction of RNA preceded its reverse transcription into cDNA, which served as the sequencing template. Using immunoSEQ multiplex PCR, the repertoire was profiled, and TCRdb retains in-frame clones only, with some absent. Here the sample spans some 180,000 clones, 53% being singletons. This specimen consisted of CD8+ T cells sorted from blood, obtained at week 24, from a patient treated with tofacitinib. The rearrangement uses TRBV11-2 and TRBJ2-3; no firm D call. The clonotype comes from a human donor with alopecia areata. CDR3 sequence: CASNKESPTDTQYF. CDR3 nucleotide sequence: TGTGCCAGCAACAAAGAAAGCCCCACAGATACGCAGTATTTT.